This is a list of T cell receptor beta chains from one sample in a study of T cell responses to AZD1222 COVID-19 vaccine. Profiled with immunoSEQ multiplex PCR; TCRdb holds only in-frame clones, not every one. Among some 150,000 clones listed, approximately 90% were seen once. The specimen was peripheral blood, collected on day 0 of MenACWY control vaccination. Receptors were obtained from an adult in good health. Each CDR3 is given with its conserved first and last residue. The D gene is left open where the match is weak. Size is stated for part of the rows, as once, few or many counts, or as a class when the clone is expanded.

CDR3 length,D gene,V gene,J gene,clone size,CDR3 DNA,CDR3 protein
11,TRBD1,TRBV10-3,TRBJ1-1,few,TGTGCCGTGAACAGGGGCACTGAAGCTTTCTTT,CAVNRGTEAFF
16,.,TRBV24-1,TRBJ2-1,.,TGTGCCACCAGTGATTCGACAGCCAGCTCCTACAATGAGCAGTTCTTC,CATSDSTASSYNEQFF
13,.,TRBV6-5,TRBJ1-2,.,TGTGCCAGCAGTTACTCAGGGACCTATGGCTACACCTTC,CASSYSGTYGYTF
15,.,TRBV28,TRBJ1-3,.,TGTGCCAGCAGCGTAAGGAGGGGATCTGGAAACACCATATATTTT,CASSVRRGSGNTIYF
15,TRBD1,TRBV5-1,TRBJ1-2,.,TGCGCCAGCAGCCTATCTGGACAGGGGGCGTCTGGCTACACCTTC,CASSLSGQGASGYTF
13,.,TRBV6-5,TRBJ2-7,.,TGTGCCAGCAGTTACGAGCAGGGCTCCGAGCAGTACTTC,CASSYEQGSEQYF
13,.,TRBV10-3,TRBJ1-2,.,TGTGCCATCAGTGAGTCGCCGGACGGCCACTACACCTTC,CAISESPDGHYTF
19,TRBD1,TRBV3-1/TRBV3-2,TRBJ2-7,once,TGTGCCAGCAGCCAAGGAGGCCTTGCAAGGACAGGGCAGACCTACGAGCAGTACTTC,CASSQGGLARTGQTYEQYF
15,TRBD1,TRBV5-5,TRBJ1-5,.,TGTGCCAGCAGCTTGGTATCAGGGGGATATCAGCCCCAGCATTTT,CASSLVSGGYQPQHF
12,.,TRBV7-9,TRBJ1-2,.,TGTGCCAGCAGCTTCCAGGGATCCGGCTACACCTTC,CASSFQGSGYTF
15,.,TRBV6-5,TRBJ2-1,.,TGTGCCAGCACCGACGCCCCCGGAGATAACAATGAGCAGTTCTTC,CASTDAPGDNNEQFF
15,.,TRBV5-6,TRBJ1-1,.,TGTGCCAGCAGCTCTCAGGGCGGAGTTGGGACTGAAGCTTTCTTT,CASSSQGGVGTEAFF
15,TRBD1,TRBV9,TRBJ2-2,.,TGTGCCAGCAGACCAGACAGGGGCCGGACCGGGGAGCTGTTTTTT,CASRPDRGRTGELFF
14,TRBD1,TRBV19,TRBJ2-2,.,TGTGCCACCCAGGACAGGGGGAGCGTCGGGGAGCTGTTTTTT,CATQDRGSVGELFF
10,.,TRBV20-1,TRBJ1-2,.,TGCAGTGCTAACAGGGAGGGCTACACCTTC,CSANREGYTF
15,.,TRBV21-1,TRBJ1-6,.,TGTGCCAGCAGCAAGAGAAGGGAAGCGCCTTCACCCCTCCACTTT,CASSKRREAPSPLHF
15,.,TRBV24-1,TRBJ2-2,.,TGTGCCACCAGTGATTTGCTCAAGCCCTCCGGGGAGCTGTTTTTT,CATSDLLKPSGELFF
15,TRBD1,TRBV6-5,TRBJ1-3,.,TGTGCCAGCAGTTACGGGACAGGGGAAGGAAACACCATATATTTT,CASSYGTGEGNTIYF
16,TRBD1,TRBV4-1,TRBJ1-1,.,TGCGCCAGCAGCCGATTTCCGGGACAGGTGGACACTGAAGCTTTCTTT,CASSRFPGQVDTEAFF
14,.,TRBV7-3,TRBJ1-1,.,TGTGCCAGCAGCTTAATGGGCCCGAACACTGAAGCTTTCTTT,CASSLMGPNTEAFF
13,.,TRBV29-1,TRBJ2-3,.,TGCAGCGTTGACAGGGGTGGCACAGATACGCAGTATTTT,CSVDRGGTDTQYF
14,TRBD1,TRBV29-1,TRBJ2-2,.,TGCAGCGTGGAACAGACAGGGACCACCGGGGAGCTGTTTTTT,CSVEQTGTTGELFF
18,.,TRBV7-6,TRBJ2-5,.,TGTGCCAGCAGCTTAGACCCCTCTTCTAGGGGGGGCCGGGAGACCCAGTACTTC,CASSLDPSSRGGRETQYF
15,TRBD1,TRBV10-3,TRBJ2-7,.,TGTGCCATCAGTGAGGGGGACAGGGGGCGGTACGAGCAGTACTTC,CAISEGDRGRYEQYF
15,.,TRBV11-1,TRBJ1-1,.,TGTGCCAGCAGCCCCCTAAGGGGAGGGAGGACTGAAGCTTTCTTT,CASSPLRGGRTEAFF
14,.,TRBV7-9,TRBJ2-6,.,TGTGCCAGCAGCCCTGGTCGGAGGGCCAACGTCCTGACTTTC,CASSPGRRANVLTF
16,.,TRBV6-1,TRBJ1-1,few,TGTGCCAGCAGTGAAGCGAAAGATCGGACAGACACTGAAGCTTTCTTT,CASSEAKDRTDTEAFF
15,TRBD2,TRBV18,TRBJ2-5,.,TGTGCCAGCTCACCACGCCCTAGCGGGGAAGAGACCCAGTACTTC,CASSPRPSGEETQYF
11,.,TRBV20-1,TRBJ1-2,.,TGCACCTCCGGTCCGGAGTATGGCTACACCTTC,CTSGPEYGYTF
13,.,TRBV9,TRBJ1-2,.,TGTGCCAGCAGCGTAGAAGTTGGGGATGGCTACACCTTC,CASSVEVGDGYTF
12,.,TRBV6-2/TRBV6-3,TRBJ1-1,.,TGTGCCAGCAGTTCTCGATCGGGTGAAGCTTTCTTT,CASSSRSGEAFF
14,.,TRBV10-3,TRBJ1-2,.,TGTGCCATCAGTGCGTCGGGGACGTACTATGGCTACACCTTC,CAISASGTYYGYTF
14,TRBD2,TRBV28,TRBJ2-1,once,TGTGCCAGCAGTTTAGGGACTAGCGGGACTGAGCAGTTCTTC,CASSLGTSGTEQFF
12,.,TRBV11-3,TRBJ1-1,.,TGTGCCAGCAGCTTAGGGGTCCCTGAAGCTTTCTTT,CASSLGVPEAFF
16,TRBD1,TRBV19,TRBJ2-1,.,TGTGCCAGTAGAATGGGGGGACAGGGTTGGGGCGATGAGCAGTTCTTC,CASRMGGQGWGDEQFF
14,.,TRBV7-9,TRBJ2-7,few,TGTGCCAGCAGCGACAAACAGGGTGACTACGAGCAGTACTTC,CASSDKQGDYEQYF
14,.,TRBV7-8,TRBJ2-7,.,TGTGCCAGCAGCGCCCGGGACCGCGTCTACGAGCAGTACTTC,CASSARDRVYEQYF
15,TRBD2,TRBV5-6,TRBJ2-3,once,TGTGCCAGCAGCCCTAGCGGGGGGGCAACAGATACGCAGTATTTT,CASSPSGGATDTQYF
14,TRBD1,TRBV6-5,TRBJ2-1,.,TGTGCCAGCAGCCCCGGGACAGGGGATAAGAGGCAGTTCTTC,CASSPGTGDKRQFF
13,.,TRBV15,TRBJ1-4,.,TGTGCCACCAGCAGAGGTCTTGGGGAAAAACTGTTTTTT,CATSRGLGEKLFF
13,.,TRBV11-2,TRBJ1-6,.,TGTGCCAGCAGCGCGACAGCAAATTCACCCCTCCACTTT,CASSATANSPLHF
15,.,TRBV7-2,TRBJ1-1,.,TGTGCCAGCAGCTTAGGGGGGACGGTGAACACTGAAGCTTTCTTT,CASSLGGTVNTEAFF
15,TRBD2,TRBV7-9,TRBJ2-7,.,TGTGCCAGCAGTCCTAGCGGGGGGTTCTCCTACGAGCAGTACTTC,CASSPSGGFSYEQYF
18,.,TRBV4-1,TRBJ1-5,.,TGCGCCAGCAGCCAGAACATCCCCTTTGGGGAACAGTACCTACCCCAGCATTTT,CASSQNIPFGEQYLPQHF
17,.,TRBV21-1,TRBJ1-6,few,TGTGCCAGCAGCAAAGCCCTCTCCGGGACTAGGGATTCACCCCTCCACTTT,CASSKALSGTRDSPLHF
16,TRBD1,TRBV19,TRBJ2-7,.,TGTGCCAGTAGGTCAGAACCGGGACAGGGGGCCTACGAGCAGTACTTC,CASRSEPGQGAYEQYF